The T cell receptor (beta chain) under discussion was sequenced for a study of shared clonotypes between healthy human individuals. V lost 2 bases to trimming and J lost 4 bases, with 18 bases between them. Germline CDR1 and CDR2: PRHDT and FYEKMQ (reference sequence). The CDR3 contains 16 residues. Study results and caveats: Owing to a small donor count, the genetic and exposure-history diversity represented was limited.

TCRdb keeps only in-frame clones here, not all; method: immunoSEQ multiplex PCR. The table has approximately 1.4 million clones, approximately 98% seen once. As to this clone: The antigen is not known.

The sequencing sample was made of naive CD4+ T cells sorted from blood. The subset was: CD45RA+ positively selected. The source of this sequence is a man aged 25 to 40 in good health. This chain joins TRBV13 and TRBJ2-7; possibly TRBD2 for D (5 bases). The CDR3 bases are TGTGCCAGCAGCTTATTCCAGGCCGTCCGGGGATACGAGCAGTACTTC. Protein sequence: CASSLFQAVRGYEQYF.